This TCR beta chain was observed in a study of blood T cell repertoires in COVID-19. Whole-study context: The analysed material was cDNA or gDNA that came from T cells, B-cell-depleted T cells, or PBMCs.

The Seattle patients joined while their infection was active and were tracked longitudinally afterward. Profiled with immunoSEQ multiplex PCR; TCRdb holds only in-frame clones, not every one. The profile covers roughly 190,000 clones, with around 85% appearing a single time and approximately 11% taken by the ten largest. This clone was picked up one time. This clonotype originated in a woman aged 55-69 years with COVID-19, enrolled during active disease. Sequenced sample: peripheral blood.

CDR3 coding DNA: TGCGCCAGCAACGGGGGGGTGGTAGACTACGAGCAGTACTTC. Translated, it gives CASNGGVVDYEQYF. The chain combines TRBV10-1 with TRBJ2-7, with 8 bases aligning to TRBD2. The CDR3 extends over 14 amino acids. Germline V gene sequence: CDR1 WNHNN, CDR2 SYGVQD (reference sequence). Trimming took 7 bases from V and 3 from J; bases not matched to a gene: 8.